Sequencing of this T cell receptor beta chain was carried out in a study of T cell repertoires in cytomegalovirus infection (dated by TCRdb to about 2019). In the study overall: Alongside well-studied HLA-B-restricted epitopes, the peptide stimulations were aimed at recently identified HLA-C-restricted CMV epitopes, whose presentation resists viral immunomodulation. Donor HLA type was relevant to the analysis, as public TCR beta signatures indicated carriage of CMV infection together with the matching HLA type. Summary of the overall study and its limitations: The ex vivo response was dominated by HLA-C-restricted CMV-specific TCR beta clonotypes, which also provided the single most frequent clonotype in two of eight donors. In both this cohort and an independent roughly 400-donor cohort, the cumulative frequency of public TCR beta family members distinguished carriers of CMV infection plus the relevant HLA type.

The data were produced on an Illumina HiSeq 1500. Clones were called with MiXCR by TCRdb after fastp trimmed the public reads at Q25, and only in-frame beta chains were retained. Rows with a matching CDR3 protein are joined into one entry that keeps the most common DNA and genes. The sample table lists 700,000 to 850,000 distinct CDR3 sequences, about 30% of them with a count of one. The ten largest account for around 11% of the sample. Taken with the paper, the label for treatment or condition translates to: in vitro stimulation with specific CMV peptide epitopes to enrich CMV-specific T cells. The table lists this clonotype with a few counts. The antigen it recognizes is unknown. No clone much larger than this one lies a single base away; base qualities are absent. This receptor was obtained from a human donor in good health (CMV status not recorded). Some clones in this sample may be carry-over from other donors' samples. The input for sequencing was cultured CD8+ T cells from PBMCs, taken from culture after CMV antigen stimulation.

The CDR3 protein sequence reads: CASSYFARTDTQYF. The DNA sequence reads TGTGCCAGCAGTTACTTTGCTCGCACAGATACGCAGTATTTT. Recombination joined TRBV6-2 or TRBV6-3 with TRBJ2-3, with the D gene too uncertain to name. Including the terminal cysteine and phenylalanine, the CDR3 comprises 14 residues. Of all the DNA, just the CDR3 is kept, 42 bases in frame from base 1. Between the V and J ends, shortened by 1 base and 1 base respectively, the junction contains 6 bases. CDR1 MNHEY and CDR2 SVGEGT were looked up in the germline V gene.